The T cell receptor (beta chain) under discussion was sequenced for a study of Graves' ophthalmopathy and Graves' hyperthyroidism. Study-level results: The majority of expanded thyroid clonotypes above 0.001 frequency also occurred in blood. Forecasting of ophthalmopathy progression by the model achieved more than 70% sensitivity and more than 72% specificity. Cross-validated, the 13-signature model showed 87.88%/81.08% sensitivity/specificity, and 80%/75% in the test set.

Notes on this clonotype: Its cognate antigen is unknown.

V was shortened by 0 bases and J by 11 bases, with 15 bases between the two germline ends. Looked up from germline, CDR1 is SGHRS and CDR2 is YFSETQ. The CDR3 covers 14 residues. Beta-chain TCR CDR3 regions were amplified from RNA transcripts. Second-round multiplex PCR followed a first-round RT-PCR using HTBI primers. TCRdb re-called the multiplex PCR reads with MiXCR, one entry per CDR3 protein. The table shows 900,000 to 1,200,000 distinct CDR3 sequences, with roughly 35% occurring only once. The rearrangement joins TRBV5-1 to TRBJ1-5; weak D call: TRBD1 (5 bases). Sequenced material: peripheral blood or thyroid tissue (not recorded which). The sequence was obtained from an adult man with Graves' hyperthyroidism. The CDR3 loop reads CASSLAPREQAQHF. DNA for the CDR3: TGCGCCAGCAGCTTGGCACCCAGGGAACAGGCCCAGCATTTT. Full variable domain (missing parts from reference TRBV5-1 and TRBJ1-5): KAGVTQTPRYLIKTRGQQVTLSCSPISGHRSVSWYQQTPGQGLQFLFEYFSETQRNKGNFPGRFSGRQFSNSRSEMNVSTLELGDSALYLCASSLAPREQAQHFGDGTRLSIL.